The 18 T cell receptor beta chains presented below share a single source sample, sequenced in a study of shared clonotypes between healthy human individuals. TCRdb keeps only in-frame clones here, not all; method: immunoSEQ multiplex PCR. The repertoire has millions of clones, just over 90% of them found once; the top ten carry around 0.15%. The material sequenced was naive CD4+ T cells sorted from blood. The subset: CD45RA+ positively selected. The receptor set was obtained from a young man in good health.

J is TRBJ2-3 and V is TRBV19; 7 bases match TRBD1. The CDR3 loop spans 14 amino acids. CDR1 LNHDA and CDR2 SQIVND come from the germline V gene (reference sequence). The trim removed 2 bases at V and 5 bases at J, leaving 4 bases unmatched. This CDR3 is CASSIRDSGDTQYF. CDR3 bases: TGTGCCAGTAGTATAAGGGACAGTGGAGATACGCAGTATTTT.

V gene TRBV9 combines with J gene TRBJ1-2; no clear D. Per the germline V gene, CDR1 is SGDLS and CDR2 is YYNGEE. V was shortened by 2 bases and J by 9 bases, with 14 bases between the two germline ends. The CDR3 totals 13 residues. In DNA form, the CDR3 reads TGTGCCAGCAGCGTCGGGTCCGGGGATCGCTACACCTTC. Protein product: CASSVGSGDRYTF.

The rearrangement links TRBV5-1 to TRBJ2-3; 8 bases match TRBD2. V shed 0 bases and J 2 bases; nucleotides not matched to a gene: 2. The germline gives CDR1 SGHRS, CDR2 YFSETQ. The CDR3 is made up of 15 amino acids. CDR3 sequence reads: CASSLDGGVTDTQYF. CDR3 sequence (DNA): TGCGCCAGCAGCTTGGACGGGGGGGTCACAGATACGCAGTATTTT.

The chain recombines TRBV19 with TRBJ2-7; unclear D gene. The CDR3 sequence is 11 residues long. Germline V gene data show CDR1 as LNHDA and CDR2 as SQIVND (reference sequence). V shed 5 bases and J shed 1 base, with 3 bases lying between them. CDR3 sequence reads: CASSGSYEQYF. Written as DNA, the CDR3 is TGTGCCAGTAGTGGTTCCTACGAGCAGTACTTC.

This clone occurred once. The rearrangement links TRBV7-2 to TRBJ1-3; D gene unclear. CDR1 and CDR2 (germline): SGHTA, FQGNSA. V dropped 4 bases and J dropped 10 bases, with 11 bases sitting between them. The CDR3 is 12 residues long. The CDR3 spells CASSWADTTIYF. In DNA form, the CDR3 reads TGTGCCAGCAGCTGGGCAGATACAACCATATATTTT. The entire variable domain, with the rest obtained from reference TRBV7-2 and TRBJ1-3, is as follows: GAGVSQSPSNKVTEKGKDVELRCDPISGHTALYWYRQSLGQGLEFLIYFQGNSAPDKSGLPSDRFSAERTGGSVSTLTIQRTQQEDSAVYLCASSWADTTIYFGEGSWLTVV.

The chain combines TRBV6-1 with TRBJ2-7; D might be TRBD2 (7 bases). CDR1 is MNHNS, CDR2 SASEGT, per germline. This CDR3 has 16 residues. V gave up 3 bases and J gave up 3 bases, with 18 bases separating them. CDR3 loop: CASSEGGHPGRYEQYF. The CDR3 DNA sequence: TGTGCCAGCAGTGAGGGGGGGCACCCCGGTCGCTACGAGCAGTACTTC.

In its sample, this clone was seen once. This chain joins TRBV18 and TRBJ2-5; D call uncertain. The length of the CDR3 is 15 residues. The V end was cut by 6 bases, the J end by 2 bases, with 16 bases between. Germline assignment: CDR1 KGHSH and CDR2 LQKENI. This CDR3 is CASSLLESVQETQYF. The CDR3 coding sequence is TGTGCCAGCTCCCTGCTAGAGTCGGTACAAGAGACCCAGTACTTC.

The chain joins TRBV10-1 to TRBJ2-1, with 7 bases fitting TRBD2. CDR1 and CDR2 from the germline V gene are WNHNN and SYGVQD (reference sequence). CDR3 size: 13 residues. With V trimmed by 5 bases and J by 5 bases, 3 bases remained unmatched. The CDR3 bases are TGCGCCAGCAGTACGGGAGGCAACAATGAGCAGTTCTTC. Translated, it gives CASSTGGNNEQFF.

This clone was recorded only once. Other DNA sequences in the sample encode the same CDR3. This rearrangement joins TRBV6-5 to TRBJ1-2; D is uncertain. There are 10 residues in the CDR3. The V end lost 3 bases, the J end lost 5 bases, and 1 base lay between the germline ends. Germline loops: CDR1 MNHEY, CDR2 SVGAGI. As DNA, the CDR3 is TGTGCCAGCAGTTATTATGGCTACACCTTC. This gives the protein CASSYYGYTF.

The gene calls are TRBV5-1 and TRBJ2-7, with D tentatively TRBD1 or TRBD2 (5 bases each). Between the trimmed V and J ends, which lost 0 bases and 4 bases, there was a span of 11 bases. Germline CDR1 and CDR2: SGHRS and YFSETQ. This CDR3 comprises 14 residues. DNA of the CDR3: TGCGCCAGCAGCTTGGAGGGACGGGGATACGAGCAGTACTTC. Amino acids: CASSLEGRGYEQYF.

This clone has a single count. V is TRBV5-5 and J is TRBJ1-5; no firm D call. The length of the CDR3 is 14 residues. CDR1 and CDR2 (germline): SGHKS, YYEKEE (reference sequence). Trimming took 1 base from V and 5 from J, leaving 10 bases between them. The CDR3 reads CASSLMQVDQPQHF. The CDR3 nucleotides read TGTGCCAGCAGCTTGATGCAGGTTGATCAGCCCCAGCATTTT.

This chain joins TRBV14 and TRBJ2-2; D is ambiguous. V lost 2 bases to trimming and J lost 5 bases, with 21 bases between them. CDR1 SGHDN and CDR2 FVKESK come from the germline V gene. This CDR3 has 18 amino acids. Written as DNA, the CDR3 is TGTGCCAGCAGCCAATTGGGTTGGGATCGCGGAGAGACCGGGGAGCTGTTTTTT. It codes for CASSQLGWDRGETGELFF.

CDR3 amino acids: CASRPKGLPGELFF. The CDR3 bases are TGTGCCAGCAGGCCCAAGGGACTTCCCGGGGAGCTGTTTTTT. The chain recombines TRBV5-8 with TRBJ2-2; D might be TRBD2 (6 bases). V was clipped by 5 bases and J by 6 bases, with 14 bases between them. This CDR3 has 14 amino acids. Germline V CDR1 and CDR2: SGHTS, YDEGEE.

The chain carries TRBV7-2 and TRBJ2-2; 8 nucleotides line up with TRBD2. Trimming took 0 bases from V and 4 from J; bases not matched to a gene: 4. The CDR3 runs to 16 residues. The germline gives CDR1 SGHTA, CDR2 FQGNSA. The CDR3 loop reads CASSLAWRGATGELFF. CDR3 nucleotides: TGTGCCAGCAGCTTAGCCTGGCGGGGGGCCACCGGGGAGCTGTTTTTT.

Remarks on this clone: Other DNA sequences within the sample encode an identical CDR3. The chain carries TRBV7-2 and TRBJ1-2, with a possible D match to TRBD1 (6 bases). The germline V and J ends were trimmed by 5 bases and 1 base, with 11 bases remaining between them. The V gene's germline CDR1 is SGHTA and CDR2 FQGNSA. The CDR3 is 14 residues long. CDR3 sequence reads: CASSRGQGNYGYTF. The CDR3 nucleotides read TGTGCCAGCAGCCGGGGGCAGGGTAACTATGGCTACACCTTC.

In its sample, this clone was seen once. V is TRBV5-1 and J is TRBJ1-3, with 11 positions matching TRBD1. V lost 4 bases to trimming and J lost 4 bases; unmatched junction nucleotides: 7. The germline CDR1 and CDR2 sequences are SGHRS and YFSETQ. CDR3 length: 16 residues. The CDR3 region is CASSPFGTGGGNTIYF. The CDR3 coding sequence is TGCGCCAGCAGCCCGTTTGGGACAGGGGGAGGAAACACCATATATTTT.

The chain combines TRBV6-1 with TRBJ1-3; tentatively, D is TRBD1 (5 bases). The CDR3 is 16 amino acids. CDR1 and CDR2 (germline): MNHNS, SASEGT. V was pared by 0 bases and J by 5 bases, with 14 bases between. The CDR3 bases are TGTGCCAGCAGTGAAGCCCCTTCCGAGGGGAGAAACACCATATATTTT. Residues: CASSEAPSEGRNTIYF.

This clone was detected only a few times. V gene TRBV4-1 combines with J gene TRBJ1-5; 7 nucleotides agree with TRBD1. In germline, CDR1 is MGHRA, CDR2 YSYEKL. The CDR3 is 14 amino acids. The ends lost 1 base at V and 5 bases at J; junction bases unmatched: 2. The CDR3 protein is CASSQVRGHQPQHF. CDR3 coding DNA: TGCGCCAGCAGCCAAGTTAGGGGGCATCAGCCCCAGCATTTT.